This T cell receptor (beta chain) originates from a study of breast tumors, draining lymph nodes, adjacent tissues. General study results and limits: Most tumor T cells seemingly derive from lymph node, then expand in tumor. Tumors had less TCR diversity than lymph nodes, more than nontumor tissue.

V dropped 4 bases and J dropped 0 bases, with 7 bases sitting between them. From germline, CDR1 is DFQATT and CDR2 SNEGSKA (reference sequence). The CDR3 has 12 amino acids. This clonotype was seen many times. Its antigen remains unidentified. Axillary draining lymph nodes of breast cancer patients supplied the node samples. MiXCR, applied by TCRdb to the multiplex PCR reads, yields one record per CDR3 protein. The table records roughly 120,000 distinct CDR3 sequences, around 20% of them present only once. The clonotype comes from a female donor with breast cancer. Some clones in this sample may be carry-over from other donors' samples. Sequenced input: axillary lymph node tissue. V usage is TRBV20-1 and J usage is TRBJ2-7; D is ambiguous. The CDR3, as DNA: TGCAGTGCTACCAAGAGCTCCTACGAGCAGTACTTC. This encodes CSATKSSYEQYF.